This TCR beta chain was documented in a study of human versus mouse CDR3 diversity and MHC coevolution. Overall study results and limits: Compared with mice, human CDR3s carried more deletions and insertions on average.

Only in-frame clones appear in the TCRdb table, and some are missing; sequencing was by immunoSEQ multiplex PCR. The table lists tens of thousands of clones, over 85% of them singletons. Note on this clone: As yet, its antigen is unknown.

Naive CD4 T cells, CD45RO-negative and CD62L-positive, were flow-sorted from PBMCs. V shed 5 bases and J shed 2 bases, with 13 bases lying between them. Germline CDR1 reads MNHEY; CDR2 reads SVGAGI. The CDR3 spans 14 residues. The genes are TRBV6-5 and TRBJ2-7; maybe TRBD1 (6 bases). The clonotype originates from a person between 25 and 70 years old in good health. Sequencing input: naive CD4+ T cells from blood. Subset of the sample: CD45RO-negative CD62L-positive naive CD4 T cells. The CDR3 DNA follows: TGTGCCAGCAGTGCCCCACAGGGCCCCTACGAGCAGTACTTC. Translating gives CASSAPQGPYEQYF.